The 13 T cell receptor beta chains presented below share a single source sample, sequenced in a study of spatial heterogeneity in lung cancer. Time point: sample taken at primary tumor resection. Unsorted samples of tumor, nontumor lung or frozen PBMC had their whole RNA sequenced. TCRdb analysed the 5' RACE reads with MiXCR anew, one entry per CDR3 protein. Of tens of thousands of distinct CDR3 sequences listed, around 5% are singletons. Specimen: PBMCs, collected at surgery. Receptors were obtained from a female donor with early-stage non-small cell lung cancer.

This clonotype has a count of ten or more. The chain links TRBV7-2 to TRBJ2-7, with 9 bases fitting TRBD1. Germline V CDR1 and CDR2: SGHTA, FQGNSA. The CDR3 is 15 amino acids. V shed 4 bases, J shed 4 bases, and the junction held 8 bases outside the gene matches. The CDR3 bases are TGTGCCAGCAGCTCCCGGGACAGGGATTATTACGAGCAGTACTTC. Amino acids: CASSSRDRDYYEQYF. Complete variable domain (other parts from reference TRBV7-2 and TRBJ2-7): GAGVSQSPSNKVTEKGKDVELRCDPISGHTALYWYRQSLGQGLEFLIYFQGNSAPDKSGLPSDRFSAERTGGSVSTLTIQRTQQEDSAVYLCASSSRDRDYYEQYFGPGTRLTVT.

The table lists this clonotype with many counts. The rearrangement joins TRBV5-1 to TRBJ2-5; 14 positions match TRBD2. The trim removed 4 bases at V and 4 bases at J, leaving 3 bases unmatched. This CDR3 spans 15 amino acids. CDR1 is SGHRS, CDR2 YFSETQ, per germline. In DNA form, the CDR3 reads TGCGCCAGCAGCATCGGACTAGCGGGAGGAGAGACCCAGTACTTC. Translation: CASSIGLAGGETQYF. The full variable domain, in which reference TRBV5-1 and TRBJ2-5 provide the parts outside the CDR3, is KAGVTQTPRYLIKTRGQQVTLSCSPISGHRSVSWYQQTPGQGLQFLFEYFSETQRNKGNFPGRFSGRQFSNSRSEMNVSTLELGDSALYLCASSIGLAGGETQYFGPGTRLLVL.

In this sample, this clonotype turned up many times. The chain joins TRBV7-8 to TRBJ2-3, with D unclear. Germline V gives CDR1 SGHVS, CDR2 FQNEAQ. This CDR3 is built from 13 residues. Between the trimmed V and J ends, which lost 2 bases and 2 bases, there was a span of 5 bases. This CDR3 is CASSLTPTDTQYF. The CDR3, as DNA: TGTGCCAGCAGCTTAACCCCCACAGATACGCAGTATTTT.

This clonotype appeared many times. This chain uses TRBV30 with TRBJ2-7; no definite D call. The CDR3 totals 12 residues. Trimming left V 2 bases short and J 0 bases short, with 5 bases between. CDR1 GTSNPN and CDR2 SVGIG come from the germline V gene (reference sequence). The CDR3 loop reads CAWSTFSYEQYF. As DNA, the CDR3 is TGTGCCTGGAGTACATTCTCCTACGAGCAGTACTTC.

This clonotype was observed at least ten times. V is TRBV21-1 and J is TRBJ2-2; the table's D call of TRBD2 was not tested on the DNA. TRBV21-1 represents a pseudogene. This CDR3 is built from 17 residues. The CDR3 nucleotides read TGTGCCAGCAGCAAGACTAGCGGGAGTCGGAACACCGGGGAGCTGTTTTTT. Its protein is CASSKTSGSRNTGELFF.

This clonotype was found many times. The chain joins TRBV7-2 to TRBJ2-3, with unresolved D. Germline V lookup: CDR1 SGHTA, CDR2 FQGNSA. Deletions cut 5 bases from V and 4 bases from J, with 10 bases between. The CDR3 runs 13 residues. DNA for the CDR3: TGTGCCAGCAGCACCCCCGGGCCAGATACGCAGTATTTT. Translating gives CASSTPGPDTQYF.

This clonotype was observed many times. This CDR3 is CASSLGSRGGKYNEQFF. The CDR3 DNA follows: TGTGCCAGCAGCTTAGGGTCGCGGGGGGGCAAGTACAATGAGCAGTTCTTC. J is TRBJ2-1 and V is TRBV11-1; 9 bases line up with TRBD2. Germline V gene data show CDR1 as SGHAT and CDR2 as FQDESV (reference sequence). The junction had 8 bases not matched to a gene; V was cut back by 1 base and J by 4 bases. The CDR3 has 17 residues.

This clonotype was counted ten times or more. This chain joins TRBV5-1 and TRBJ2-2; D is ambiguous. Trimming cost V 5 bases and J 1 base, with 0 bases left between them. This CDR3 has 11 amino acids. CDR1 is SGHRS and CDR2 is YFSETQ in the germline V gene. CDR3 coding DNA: TGCGCCAGCAGGAACACCGGGGAGCTGTTTTTT. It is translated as CASRNTGELFF.

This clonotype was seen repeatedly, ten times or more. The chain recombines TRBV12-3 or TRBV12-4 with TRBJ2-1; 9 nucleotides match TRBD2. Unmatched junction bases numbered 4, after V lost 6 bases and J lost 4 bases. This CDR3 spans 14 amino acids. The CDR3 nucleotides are TGTGCCAGCAGGACTAGCGGAGCTTACAATGAGCAGTTCTTC. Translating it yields CASRTSGAYNEQFF.

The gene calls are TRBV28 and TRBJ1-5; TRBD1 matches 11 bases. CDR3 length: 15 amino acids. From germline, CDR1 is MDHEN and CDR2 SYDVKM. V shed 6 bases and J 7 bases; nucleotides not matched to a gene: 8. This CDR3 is CASRGTGGPWQPQHF. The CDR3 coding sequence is TGTGCCAGCAGAGGGACAGGGGGGCCTTGGCAGCCCCAGCATTTT. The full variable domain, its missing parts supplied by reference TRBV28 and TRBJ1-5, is DVKVTQSSRYLVKRTGEKVFLECVQDMDHENMFWYRQDPGLGLRLIYFSYDVKMKEKGDIPEGYSVSREKKERFSLILESASTNQTSMYLCASRGTGGPWQPQHFGDGTRLSIL.

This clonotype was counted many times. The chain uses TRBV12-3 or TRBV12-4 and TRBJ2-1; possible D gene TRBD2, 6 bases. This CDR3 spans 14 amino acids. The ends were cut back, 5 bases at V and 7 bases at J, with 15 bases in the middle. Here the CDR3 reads CASSPPGTRNEQFF. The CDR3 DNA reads TGTGCCAGCAGTCCGCCGGGGACTCGGAATGAGCAGTTCTTC.

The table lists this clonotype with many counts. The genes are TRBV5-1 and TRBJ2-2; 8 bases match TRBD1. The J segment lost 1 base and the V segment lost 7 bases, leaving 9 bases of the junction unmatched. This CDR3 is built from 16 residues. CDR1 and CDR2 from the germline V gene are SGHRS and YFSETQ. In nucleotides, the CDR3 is TGCGCCAGCCGCGCTCCGGGGACAGGGAACACCGGGGAGCTGTTTTTT. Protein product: CASRAPGTGNTGELFF.

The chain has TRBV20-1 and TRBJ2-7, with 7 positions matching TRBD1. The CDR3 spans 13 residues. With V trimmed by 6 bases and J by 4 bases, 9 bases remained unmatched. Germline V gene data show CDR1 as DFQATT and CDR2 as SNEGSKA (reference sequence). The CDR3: CSARLTGRYEQYF. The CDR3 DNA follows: TGCAGTGCAAGATTGACAGGGCGATACGAGCAGTACTTC.